This T cell receptor beta chain is drawn from a study of early stage breast cancer tumors. About this clone: Its antigen is as yet unknown.

Trimming took 3 bases from V and 3 from J, leaving 14 bases between them. CDR1 and CDR2 from the germline V gene are SNHLY and FYNNEI. The CDR3 extends over 16 amino acids. Repertoires were generated with immunoSEQ multiplex PCR, while TCRdb's copy carries only in-frame clones and drops some. The sample records approximately 6,100 clones, approximately 78% being singletons. Findings and limits, study-wide: Comparing each tissue with blood distinguished tumor from normal in about 90% of the 16 patients. Compared with adjacent normal breast, tumors showed about 2.3-fold denser, more clonal T cells.

The receptor comes from a person aged 70 to 85 with breast cancer. The sample taken for sequencing was normal breast tissue next to the tumor. The V and J genes are TRBV2 and TRBJ2-2; tentative D call: TRBD1 (6 bases). CDR3 coding DNA: TGTGCCAGCAGTGAGCGACTGGGGGCGGACACCGGGGAGCTGTTTTTT. Amino acids: CASSERLGADTGELFF.